What follows describes a single T cell receptor beta chain. Profiled with immunoSEQ multiplex PCR; TCRdb holds only in-frame clones, not every one. The sample has 300,000 to 450,000 clones, around 90% seen once. This sample is drawn from a study of blood T cell repertoires in COVID-19. About the study: Donors in the United States, Italy and Spain gave samples during acute or convalescent COVID-19.

Living in about 25 US areas, the participants were between roughly 18 and 90 years of age. The study assigned cohorts using participant-reported clinical history. This CDR3 comprises 13 residues. Germline lookup yields CDR1 LNHNV and CDR2 YYDKDF (reference sequence). Deletions cut 0 bases from V and 7 bases from J, with 9 bases between. The sample was PBMCs or T cells enriched from blood (not recorded which). The gene calls are TRBV15 and TRBJ2-5, with TRBD2 as a possible D gene (5 bases). The TCR comes from a woman younger than 30 who had recovered from COVID-19. Written as DNA, the CDR3 is TGTGCCACCAGCAGAGATCAAGAGGGGACCCAGTACTTC. Encoded protein: CATSRDQEGTQYF.